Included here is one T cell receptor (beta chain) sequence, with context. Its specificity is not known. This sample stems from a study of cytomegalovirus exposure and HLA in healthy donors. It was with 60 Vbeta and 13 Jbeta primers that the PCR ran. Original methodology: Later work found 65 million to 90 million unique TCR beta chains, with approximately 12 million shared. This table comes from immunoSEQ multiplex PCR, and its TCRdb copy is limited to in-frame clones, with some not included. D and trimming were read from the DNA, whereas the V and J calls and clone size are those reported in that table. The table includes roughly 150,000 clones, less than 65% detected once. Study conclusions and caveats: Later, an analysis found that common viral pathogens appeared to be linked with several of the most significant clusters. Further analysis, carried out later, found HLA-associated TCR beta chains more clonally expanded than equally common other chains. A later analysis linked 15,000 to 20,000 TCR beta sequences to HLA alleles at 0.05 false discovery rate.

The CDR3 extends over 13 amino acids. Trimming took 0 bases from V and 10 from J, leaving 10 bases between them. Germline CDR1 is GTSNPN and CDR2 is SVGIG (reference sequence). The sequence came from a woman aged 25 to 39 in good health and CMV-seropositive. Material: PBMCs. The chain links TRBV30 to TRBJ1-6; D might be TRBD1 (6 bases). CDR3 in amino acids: CAWSVQGKSPLHF. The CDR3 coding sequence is TGTGCCTGGAGTGTACAGGGAAAGTCACCCCTCCACTTT. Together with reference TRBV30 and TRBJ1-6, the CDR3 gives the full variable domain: SQTIHQWPATLVQPVGSPLSLECTVEGTSNPNLYWYRQAAGRGLQLLFYSVGIGQISSEVPQNLSASRPQDRQFILSSKKLLLSDSGFYLCAWSVQGKSPLHFGNGTRLTVT.